The clone carrying this T cell receptor (beta chain) was recorded once. The target antigen is unknown. The data were taken from a study of identical twins. The study's findings and limits: Surplus twin overlap in beta out-of-frame sequences was less pronounced. Modelling approaches yielded underestimates of out-of-frame TCR alpha sharing between monozygotic twins.

Carrying unique molecular identifiers, the cDNA also gained a universal primer site through template switching. TCRdb passed the 5' RACE reads through MiXCR, listing each CDR3 protein once. The table includes about 690,000 distinct CDR3 sequences, around 5.7% detected once. Between the trimmed V and J ends, which lost 7 bases and 4 bases, there was a span of 21 bases. The CDR3 spans 16 residues. The J gene is TRBJ2-3, the V gene TRBV12-3 or TRBV12-4; tentatively, D is TRBD2 (5 bases). This sequence originates from a man aged 18 to 29 in good health. The sample comprised naive T cells sorted from blood. The CDR3 region is CASIAGIARYADTQYF. The CDR3 coding sequence is TGTGCCAGCATCGCCGGGATCGCTAGATACGCAGATACGCAGTATTTT.